What follows are 2 T cell receptor beta chains derived from one specimen sequenced in a study of cytomegalovirus exposure and HLA in healthy donors. PCR primers comprised 60 Vbeta and 13 Jbeta primers. Profiled with immunoSEQ multiplex PCR; TCRdb holds only in-frame clones, not every one. Of about 150,000 clones in the sample, roughly 79% were seen once. The sequenced sample was PBMCs. The source of these receptors is a male donor in good health and CMV-seronegative.

V usage is TRBV10-3 and J usage is TRBJ1-4; weak D call: TRBD1 (5 bases). The CDR3 contains 14 residues. V lost 7 bases and J lost 3, with 12 bases in between. Germline lookup yields CDR1 ENHRY and CDR2 SYGVKD. CDR3 sequence: CAIKAGGSNEKLFF. DNA of the CDR3: TGTGCCATCAAGGCCGGGGGATCTAATGAAAAACTGTTTTTT.

The chain recombines TRBV21-1 with TRBJ1-3; the table's D call, TRBD1, was not checked against the DNA. TRBV21-1 is termed a pseudogene. The CDR3 is 17 amino acids. The CDR3 DNA sequence: TGTGCCAGCAGCAAAGGGGGACAGGGGGGCTCTGGAAACACCATATATTTT. Translated: CASSKGGQGGSGNTIYF.